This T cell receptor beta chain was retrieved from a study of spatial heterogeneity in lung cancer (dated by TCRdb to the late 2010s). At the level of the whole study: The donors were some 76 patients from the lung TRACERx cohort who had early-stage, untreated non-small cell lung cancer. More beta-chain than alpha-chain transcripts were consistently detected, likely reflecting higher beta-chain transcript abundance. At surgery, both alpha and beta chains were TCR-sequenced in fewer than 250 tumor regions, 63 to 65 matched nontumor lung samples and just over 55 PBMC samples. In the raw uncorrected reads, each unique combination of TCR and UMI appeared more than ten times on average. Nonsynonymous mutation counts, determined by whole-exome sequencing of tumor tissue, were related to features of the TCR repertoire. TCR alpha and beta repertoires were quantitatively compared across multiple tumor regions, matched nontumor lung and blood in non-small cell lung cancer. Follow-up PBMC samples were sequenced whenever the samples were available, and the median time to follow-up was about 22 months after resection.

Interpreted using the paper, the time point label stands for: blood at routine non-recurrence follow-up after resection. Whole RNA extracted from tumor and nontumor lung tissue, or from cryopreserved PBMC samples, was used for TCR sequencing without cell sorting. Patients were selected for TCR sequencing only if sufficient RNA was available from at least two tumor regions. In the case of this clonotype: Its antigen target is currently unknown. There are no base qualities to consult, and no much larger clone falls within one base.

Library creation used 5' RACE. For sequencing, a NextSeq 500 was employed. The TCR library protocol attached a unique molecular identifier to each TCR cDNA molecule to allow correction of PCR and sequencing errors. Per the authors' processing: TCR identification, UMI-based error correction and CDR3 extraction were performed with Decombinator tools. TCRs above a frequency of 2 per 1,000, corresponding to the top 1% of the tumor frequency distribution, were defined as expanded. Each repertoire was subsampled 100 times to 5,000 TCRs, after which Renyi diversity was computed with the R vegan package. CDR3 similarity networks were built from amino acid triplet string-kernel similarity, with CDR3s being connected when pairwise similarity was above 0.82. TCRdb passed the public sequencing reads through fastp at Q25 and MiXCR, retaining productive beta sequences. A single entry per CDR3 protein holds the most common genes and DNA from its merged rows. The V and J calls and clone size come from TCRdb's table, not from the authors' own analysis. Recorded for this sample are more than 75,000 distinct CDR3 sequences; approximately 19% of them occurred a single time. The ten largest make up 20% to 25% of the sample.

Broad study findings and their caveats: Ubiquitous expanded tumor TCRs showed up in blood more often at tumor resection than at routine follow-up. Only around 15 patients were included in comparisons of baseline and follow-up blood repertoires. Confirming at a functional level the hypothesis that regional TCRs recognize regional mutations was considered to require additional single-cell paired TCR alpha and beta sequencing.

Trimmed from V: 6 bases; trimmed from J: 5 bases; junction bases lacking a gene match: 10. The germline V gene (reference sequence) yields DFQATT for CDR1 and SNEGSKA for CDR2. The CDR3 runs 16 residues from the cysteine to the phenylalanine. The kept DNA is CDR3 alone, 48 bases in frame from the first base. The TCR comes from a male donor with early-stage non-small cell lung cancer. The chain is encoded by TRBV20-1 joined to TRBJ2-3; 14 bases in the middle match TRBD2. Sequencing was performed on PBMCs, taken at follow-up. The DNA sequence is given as TGCAGTGCCCTGACTAGCGGGAGGGCCTTCTTAGATACGCAGTATTTT. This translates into CSALTSGRAFLDTQYF.